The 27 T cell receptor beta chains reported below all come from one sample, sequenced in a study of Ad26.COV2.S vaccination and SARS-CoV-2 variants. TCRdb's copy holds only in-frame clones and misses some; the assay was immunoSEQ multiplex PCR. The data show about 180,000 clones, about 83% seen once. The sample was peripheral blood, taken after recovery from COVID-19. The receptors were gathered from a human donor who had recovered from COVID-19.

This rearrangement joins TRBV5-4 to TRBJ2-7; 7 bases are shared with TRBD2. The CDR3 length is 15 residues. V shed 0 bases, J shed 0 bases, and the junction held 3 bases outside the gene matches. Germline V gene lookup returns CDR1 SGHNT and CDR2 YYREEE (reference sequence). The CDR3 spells CASSLGLAVSYEQYF. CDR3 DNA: TGTGCCAGCAGCTTGGGTCTAGCGGTCTCCTACGAGCAGTACTTC.

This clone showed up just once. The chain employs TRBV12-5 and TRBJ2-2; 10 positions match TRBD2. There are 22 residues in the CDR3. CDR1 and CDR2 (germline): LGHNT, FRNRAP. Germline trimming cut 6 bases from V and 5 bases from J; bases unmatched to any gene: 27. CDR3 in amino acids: CASGSLATSPNVAGGRTGELFF. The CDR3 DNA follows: TGTGCTAGTGGCTCCCTGGCTACCTCCCCGAACGTAGCGGGAGGACGGACCGGGGAGCTGTTTTTT.

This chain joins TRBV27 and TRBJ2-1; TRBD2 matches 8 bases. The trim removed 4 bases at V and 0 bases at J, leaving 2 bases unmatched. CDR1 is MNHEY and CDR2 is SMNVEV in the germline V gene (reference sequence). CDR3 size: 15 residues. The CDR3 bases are TGTGCCAGCAGTTCCAGCGGGAGCTCCTACAATGAGCAGTTCTTC. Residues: CASSSSGSSYNEQFF.

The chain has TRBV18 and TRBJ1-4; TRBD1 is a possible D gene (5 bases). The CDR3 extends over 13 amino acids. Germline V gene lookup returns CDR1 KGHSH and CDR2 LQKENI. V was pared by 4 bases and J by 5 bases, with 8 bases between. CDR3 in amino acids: CASSQGLNEKLFF. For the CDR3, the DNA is TGTGCCAGCTCACAGGGACTAAATGAAAAACTGTTTTTT.

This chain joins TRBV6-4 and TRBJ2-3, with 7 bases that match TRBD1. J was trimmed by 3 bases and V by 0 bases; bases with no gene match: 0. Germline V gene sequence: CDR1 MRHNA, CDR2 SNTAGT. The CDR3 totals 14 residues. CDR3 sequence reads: CASSDSQGTDTQYF. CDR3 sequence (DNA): TGTGCCAGCAGTGACTCACAGGGGACAGATACGCAGTATTTT.

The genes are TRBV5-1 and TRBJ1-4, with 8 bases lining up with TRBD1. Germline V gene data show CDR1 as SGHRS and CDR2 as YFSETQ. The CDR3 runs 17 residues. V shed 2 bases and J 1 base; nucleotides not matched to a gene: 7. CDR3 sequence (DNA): TGCGCCAGCAGCTTAGGACAGGGAAGGGGAACTAATGAAAAACTGTTTTTT. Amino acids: CASSLGQGRGTNEKLFF.

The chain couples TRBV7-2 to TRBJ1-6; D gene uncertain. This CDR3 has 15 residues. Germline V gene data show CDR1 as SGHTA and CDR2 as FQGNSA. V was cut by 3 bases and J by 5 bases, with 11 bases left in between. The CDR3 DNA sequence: TGTGCCAGCAGCTTCGATATCCTAAATAATTCACCCCTCCACTTT. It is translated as CASSFDILNNSPLHF.

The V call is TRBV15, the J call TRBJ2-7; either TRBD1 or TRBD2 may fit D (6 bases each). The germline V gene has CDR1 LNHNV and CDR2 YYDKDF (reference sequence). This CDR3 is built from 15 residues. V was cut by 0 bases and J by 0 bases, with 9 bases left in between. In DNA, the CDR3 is TGTGCCACCAGCAGAGACAGGGGACTCTCCTACGAGCAGTACTTC. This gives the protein CATSRDRGLSYEQYF.

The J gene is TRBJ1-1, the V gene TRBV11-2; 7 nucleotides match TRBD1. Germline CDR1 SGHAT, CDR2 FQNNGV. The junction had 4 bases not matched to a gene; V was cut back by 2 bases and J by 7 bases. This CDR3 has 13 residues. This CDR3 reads CASSLPRQGEAFF. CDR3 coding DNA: TGTGCCAGCAGCTTACCTCGACAGGGTGAAGCTTTCTTT.

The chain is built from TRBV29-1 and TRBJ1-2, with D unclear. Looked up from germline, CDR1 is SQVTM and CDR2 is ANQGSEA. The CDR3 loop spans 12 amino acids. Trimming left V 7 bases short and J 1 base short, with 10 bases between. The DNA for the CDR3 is TGCAGCGCGGATCCCGTTAACTATGGCTACACCTTC. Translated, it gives CSADPVNYGYTF. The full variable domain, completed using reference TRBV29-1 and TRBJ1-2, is SAVISQKPSRDICQRGTSLTIQCQVDSQVTMMFWYRQQPGQSLTLIATANQGSEATYESGFVIDKFPISRPNLTFSTLTVSNMSPEDSSIYLCSADPVNYGYTFGSGTRLTVV.

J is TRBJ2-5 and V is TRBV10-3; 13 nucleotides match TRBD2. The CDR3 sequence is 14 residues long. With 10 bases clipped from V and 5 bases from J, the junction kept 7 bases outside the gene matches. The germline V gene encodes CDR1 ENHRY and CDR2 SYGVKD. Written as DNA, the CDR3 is TGTGCCAGTACTAGCGGGAGGGCCGGTGAGACCCAGTACTTC. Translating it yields CASTSGRAGETQYF.

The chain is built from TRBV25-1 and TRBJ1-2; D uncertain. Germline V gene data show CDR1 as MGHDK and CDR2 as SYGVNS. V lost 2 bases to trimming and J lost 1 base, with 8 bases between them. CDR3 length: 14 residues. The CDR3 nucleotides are TGTGCCAGCAGTGAACAGGCCCGTAACTATGGCTACACCTTC. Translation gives CASSEQARNYGYTF.

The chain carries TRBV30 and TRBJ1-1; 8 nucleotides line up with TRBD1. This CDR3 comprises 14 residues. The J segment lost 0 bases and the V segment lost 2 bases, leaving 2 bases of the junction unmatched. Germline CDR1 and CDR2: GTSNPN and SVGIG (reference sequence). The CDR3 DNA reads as TGTGCCTGGAGTCCGACAGGGGTGAACACTGAAGCTTTCTTT. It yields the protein CAWSPTGVNTEAFF.

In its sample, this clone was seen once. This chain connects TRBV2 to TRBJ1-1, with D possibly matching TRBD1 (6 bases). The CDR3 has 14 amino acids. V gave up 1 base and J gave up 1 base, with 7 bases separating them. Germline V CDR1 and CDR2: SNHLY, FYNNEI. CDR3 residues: CASSEGQENTEAFF. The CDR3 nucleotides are TGTGCCAGCAGTGAAGGACAGGAGAACACTGAAGCTTTCTTT.

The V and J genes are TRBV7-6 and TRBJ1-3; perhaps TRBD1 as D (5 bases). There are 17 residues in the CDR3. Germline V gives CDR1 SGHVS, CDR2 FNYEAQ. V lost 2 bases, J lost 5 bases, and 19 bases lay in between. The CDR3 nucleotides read TGTGCCAGCAGCTTATATCCCCGAGCAGGGCTGAGAAACACCATATATTTT. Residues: CASSLYPRAGLRNTIYF.

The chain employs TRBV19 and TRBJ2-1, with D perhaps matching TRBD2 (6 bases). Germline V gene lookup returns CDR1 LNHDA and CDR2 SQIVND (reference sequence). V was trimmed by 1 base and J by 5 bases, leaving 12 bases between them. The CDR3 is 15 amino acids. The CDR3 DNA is TGTGCCAGTAGTATAGCCGGGGACTGGGACAATGAGCAGTTCTTC. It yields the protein CASSIAGDWDNEQFF.

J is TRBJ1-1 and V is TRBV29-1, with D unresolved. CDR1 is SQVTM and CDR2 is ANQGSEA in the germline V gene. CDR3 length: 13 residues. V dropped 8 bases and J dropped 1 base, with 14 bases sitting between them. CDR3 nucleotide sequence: TGCAGCTCACTCCCCAGCGGGAACACTGAAGCTTTCTTT. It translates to CSSLPSGNTEAFF.

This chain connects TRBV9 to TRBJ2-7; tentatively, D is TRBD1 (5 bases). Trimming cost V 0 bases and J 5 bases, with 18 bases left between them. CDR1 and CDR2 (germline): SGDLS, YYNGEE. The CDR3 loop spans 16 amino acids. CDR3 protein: CASSVGVAGSAHEQYF. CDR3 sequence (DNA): TGTGCCAGCAGCGTAGGGGTGGCAGGGTCGGCCCACGAGCAGTACTTC.

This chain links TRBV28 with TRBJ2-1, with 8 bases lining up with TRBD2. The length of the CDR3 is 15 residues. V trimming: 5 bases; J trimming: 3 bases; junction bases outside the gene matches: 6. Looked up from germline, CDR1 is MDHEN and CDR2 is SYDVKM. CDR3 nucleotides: TGTGCCAGCAGTGGCGGGGGGCCATACTACAATGAGCAGTTCTTC. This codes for CASSGGGPYYNEQFF.

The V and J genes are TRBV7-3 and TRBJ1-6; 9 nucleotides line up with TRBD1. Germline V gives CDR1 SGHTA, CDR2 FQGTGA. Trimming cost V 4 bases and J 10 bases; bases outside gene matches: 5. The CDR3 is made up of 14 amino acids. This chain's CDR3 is CASSYGQGNSPLHF. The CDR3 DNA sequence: TGTGCCAGCAGCTACGGACAGGGGAACTCACCCCTCCACTTT.

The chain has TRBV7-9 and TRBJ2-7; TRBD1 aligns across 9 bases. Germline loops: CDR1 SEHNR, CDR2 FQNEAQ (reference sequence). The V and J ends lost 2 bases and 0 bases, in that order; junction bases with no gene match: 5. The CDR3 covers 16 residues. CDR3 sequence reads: CASSLQGQGISYEQYF. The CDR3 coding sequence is TGTGCCAGCAGCTTACAAGGACAGGGGATCTCCTACGAGCAGTACTTC.

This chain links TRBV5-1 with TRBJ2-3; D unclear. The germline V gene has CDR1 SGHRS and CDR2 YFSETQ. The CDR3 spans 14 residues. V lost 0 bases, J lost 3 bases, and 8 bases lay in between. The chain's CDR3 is CASSLEGLTDTQYF. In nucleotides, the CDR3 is TGCGCCAGCAGCTTGGAAGGGTTGACAGATACGCAGTATTTT.

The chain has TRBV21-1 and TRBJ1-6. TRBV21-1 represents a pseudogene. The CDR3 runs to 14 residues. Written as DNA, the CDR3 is TGTGCCAGCTGCCCCCGGAACGCCCGGCAACCCCTCCACTTT. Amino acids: CASCPRNARQPLHF.

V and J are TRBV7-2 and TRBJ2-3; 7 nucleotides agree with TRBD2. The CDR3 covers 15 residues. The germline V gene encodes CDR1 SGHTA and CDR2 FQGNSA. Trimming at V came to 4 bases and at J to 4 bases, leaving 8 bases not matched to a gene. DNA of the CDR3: TGTGCCAGCAGCTCCGCGAGCGGGGAAGCAGATACGCAGTATTTT. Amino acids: CASSSASGEADTQYF.

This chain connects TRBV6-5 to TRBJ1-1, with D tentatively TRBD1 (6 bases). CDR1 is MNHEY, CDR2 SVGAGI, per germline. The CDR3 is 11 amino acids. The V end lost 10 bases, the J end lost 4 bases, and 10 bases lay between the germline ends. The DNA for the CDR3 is TGTGCCACCCGGACAGCCACTGAAGCTTTCTTT. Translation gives CATRTATEAFF.

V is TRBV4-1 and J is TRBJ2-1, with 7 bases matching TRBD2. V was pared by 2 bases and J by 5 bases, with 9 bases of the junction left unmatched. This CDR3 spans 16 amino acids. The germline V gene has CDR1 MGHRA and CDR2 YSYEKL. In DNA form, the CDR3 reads TGCGCCAGCAGCCAAAGGTGGGGCGGGAGTAACAATGAGCAGTTCTTC. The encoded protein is CASSQRWGGSNNEQFF.

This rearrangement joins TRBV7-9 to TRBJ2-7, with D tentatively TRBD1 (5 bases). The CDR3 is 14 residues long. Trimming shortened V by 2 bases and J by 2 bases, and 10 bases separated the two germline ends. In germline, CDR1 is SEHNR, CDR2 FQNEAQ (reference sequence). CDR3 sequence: CASSLPQDPYEQYF. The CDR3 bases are TGTGCCAGCAGCTTACCACAGGACCCCTACGAGCAGTACTTC.